These 3 T cell receptor beta chains were sequenced from one sample in a study of CD4+ T cells in melanoma. Some clones are missing from TCRdb's copy, which holds only in-frame ones; the method was immunoSEQ multiplex PCR. The sample has just over 14,000 clones, approximately 63% seen once; the top ten hold around 15%. The source material was cells from a culture (not recorded whether cultured in vitro). These receptors originate from a human donor with melanoma.

The chain couples TRBV4-1 to TRBJ2-7, with TRBD1 as a possible D gene (6 bases). V dropped 4 bases and J dropped 1 base, with 11 bases sitting between them. In germline, CDR1 is MGHRA, CDR2 YSYEKL. The CDR3 sequence is 14 residues long. The DNA for the CDR3 is TGCGCCAGCAGCCGAGCAGGGGTATCCTACGAGCAGTACTTC. This codes for CASSRAGVSYEQYF.

This clone was counted between two and nine times. V usage is TRBV12-5 and J usage is TRBJ1-5; 7 bases fit TRBD1. V shed 4 bases and J 2 bases; nucleotides not matched to a gene: 2. Germline V CDR1 and CDR2: LGHNT, FRNRAP. The CDR3 covers 14 residues. CDR3 region: CASGSGQGNQPQHF. The CDR3, as DNA: TGTGCTAGTGGTTCCGGACAGGGCAATCAGCCCCAGCATTTT. Drawing the rest from reference TRBV12-5 and TRBJ1-5, the complete variable domain is DARVTQTPRHKVTEMGQEVTMRCQPILGHNTVFWYRQTMMQGLELLAYFRNRAPLDDSGMPKDRFSAEMPDATLATLKIQPSEPRDSAVYFCASGSGQGNQPQHFGDGTRLSIL.

This clone has more than one count but fewer than ten. V gene TRBV9 combines with J gene TRBJ1-4, with 8 positions matching TRBD1. This CDR3 contains 17 residues. CDR1 SGDLS and CDR2 YYNGEE come from the germline V gene. Trimming removed 2 bases from V and 0 bases from J; junction bases left unmatched: 6. DNA of the CDR3: TGTGCCAGCAGCGTTGGACAGGGAATGCCAACTAATGAAAAACTGTTTTTT. Protein: CASSVGQGMPTNEKLFF.